Listed below are T cell receptor beta chains from one sample, sequenced in a study of blood T cell repertoires in COVID-19. Generated by immunoSEQ multiplex PCR, the TCRdb table keeps only in-frame clones and is missing some. Of 120,000 or so clones detected, 79% appear once; the ten largest clones hold about 40%. The specimen was peripheral blood. These receptors came from a man aged 40-49 years with active or convalescent COVID-19. CDR3s include the opening cysteine and the closing phenylalanine or tryptophan. A D gene is named only where the DNA matches it firmly. Only some rows state a clone size, as once, few, many or a class for expanded clones.

v_call,j_call,d_call,clone_size,cdr3_aa,cdr3_nt
TRBV18,TRBJ2-3,TRBD1,NA,CASSPQTGPASTDTQYF,TGTGCCAGCTCACCACAGACAGGGCCTGCTAGCACAGATACGCAGTATTTT
TRBV3-1/TRBV3-2,TRBJ2-3,TRBD2,few,CASSQAGTSVYTDTQYF,TGTGCCAGCAGCCAGGCCGGGACTAGCGTATACACAGATACGCAGTATTTT
TRBV19,TRBJ1-1,TRBD1,NA,CASTRAGGFTEAFF,TGTGCCAGTACGAGAGCAGGGGGTTTTACTGAAGCTTTCTTT
TRBV19,TRBJ2-3,NA,NA,CASSTSRQGRTDTQYF,TGTGCCAGTAGTACATCCCGGCAGGGGCGCACAGATACGCAGTATTTT
TRBV6-4,TRBJ2-3,TRBD2,NA,CASSDSSSGGGTDTQYF,TGTGCCAGCAGTGACTCCTCTAGCGGGGGGGGCACAGATACGCAGTATTTT
TRBV7-3,TRBJ1-2,NA,NA,CASSLGQGDNYGYTF,TGTGCCAGCAGCTTAGGGCAGGGTGATAACTATGGCTACACCTTC
TRBV7-2,TRBJ2-7,NA,once,CASSYRTGNYEQYF,TGTGCCAGCAGCTACCGTACAGGAAACTACGAGCAGTACTTC
TRBV18,TRBJ1-1,NA,NA,CASSPDAGNTEAFF,TGTGCCAGCTCACCCGATGCAGGGAACACTGAAGCTTTCTTT
TRBV30,TRBJ2-7,TRBD1,few,CAWGRDRVYEQYF,TGTGCCTGGGGCCGGGACAGGGTCTACGAGCAGTACTTC
TRBV5-1,TRBJ1-3,TRBD1,few,CASSPGGSGNTIYF,TGCGCCAGCAGCCCAGGGGGCTCTGGAAACACCATATATTTT
TRBV11-1,TRBJ1-1,NA,NA,CASRLVMNTEAFF,TGTGCCAGCCGTCTTGTTATGAACACTGAAGCTTTCTTT
TRBV5-1,TRBJ2-1,TRBD2,once,CASSLASGYNEQFF,TGCGCCAGCAGCTTGGCTAGCGGCTACAATGAGCAGTTCTTC
TRBV6-6,TRBJ2-6,TRBD1,NA,CASSRGTGSSGANVLTF,TGTGCCAGCAGTCGAGGGACAGGGAGCTCTGGGGCCAACGTCCTGACTTTC
TRBV4-1,TRBJ1-5,TRBD1,NA,CASSLGTDYQPQHF,TGCGCCAGCAGCCTGGGGACAGACTATCAGCCCCAGCATTTT
TRBV4-2,TRBJ1-1,NA,NA,CASSQGGLMNTEAFF,TGTGCCAGCAGCCAAGGGGGCCTGATGAACACTGAAGCTTTCTTT
TRBV28,TRBJ1-5,NA,NA,CASSTDGVGQPQHF,TGTGCCAGCAGTACCGACGGAGTCGGGCAGCCCCAGCATTTT
TRBV5-1,TRBJ1-2,TRBD1,NA,CASSATQGGPYGYTF,TGCGCCAGCAGCGCTACTCAGGGGGGCCCCTATGGCTACACCTTC
TRBV2,TRBJ2-1,TRBD2,NA,CASSFLAGLYNEQFF,TGTGCCAGCAGTTTCCTAGCGGGCCTATACAATGAGCAGTTCTTC
TRBV2,TRBJ1-2,NA,NA,CASSAGRGGLGYTF,TGTGCCAGCAGTGCTGGCAGGGGTGGGCTTGGCTACACCTTC
TRBV5-1,TRBJ1-1,NA,once,CASSLGNRENTEAFF,TGCGCCAGCAGCTTGGGGAACAGGGAGAACACTGAAGCTTTCTTT
TRBV19,TRBJ2-2,NA,NA,CASLAARTGELFF,TGTGCCAGTCTCGCGGCAAGGACCGGGGAGCTGTTTTTT
TRBV5-1,TRBJ2-5,NA,NA,CASSLGAGTSRTQYF,TGCGCCAGCAGCTTGGGGGCAGGTACTTCCCGGACCCAGTACTTC
TRBV5-8,TRBJ2-1,TRBD2,NA,CASSPGLGSGGRGEQFF,TGTGCCAGCAGCCCCGGACTGGGTAGCGGGGGGCGAGGTGAGCAGTTCTTC
TRBV4-3,TRBJ2-2,NA,NA,CASSRTQGDTGELFF,TGCGCCAGCAGCCGAACACAGGGAGACACCGGGGAGCTGTTTTTT
TRBV6-4,TRBJ2-3,NA,NA,CASSAKASFPDTQYF,TGTGCCAGCAGTGCCAAAGCGTCTTTTCCAGATACGCAGTATTTT
TRBV3-1/TRBV3-2,TRBJ1-3,TRBD1,NA,CASSPGTAIYPGNTIYF,TGTGCCAGCAGCCCAGGGACAGCCATCTATCCTGGAAACACCATATATTTT
TRBV7-6,TRBJ1-5,TRBD1,NA,CASSHHRDRDNQPQHF,TGTGCCAGCAGCCATCACCGGGACAGGGACAATCAGCCCCAGCATTTT
TRBV6-5,TRBJ2-7,NA,NA,CASTDTYSYEQYF,TGTGCCAGCACCGACACTTACTCCTACGAGCAGTACTTC
TRBV7-2,TRBJ2-2,NA,NA,CASRAGTPNTGELFF,TGTGCCAGCAGGGCCGGGACTCCCAATACCGGGGAGCTGTTTTTT
TRBV4-2,TRBJ1-4,NA,NA,CASSQVREKLFF,TGTGCCAGCAGCCAAGTCCGTGAAAAACTGTTTTTT
TRBV19,TRBJ2-5,TRBD1,NA,CASSIQGAEKTQYF,TGTGCCAGTAGTATACAGGGGGCTGAGAAGACCCAGTACTTC
TRBV5-5,TRBJ1-1,TRBD1,NA,CASSLKSGQGPFF,TGTGCCAGCAGCTTGAAATCGGGACAGGGGCCTTTCTTT
TRBV5-5,TRBJ2-2,NA,NA,CASSSYTGELFF,TGTGCCAGCAGCTCTTACACCGGGGAGCTGTTTTTT
TRBV30,TRBJ1-5,NA,NA,CAWSLRGPQHF,TGTGCCTGGAGTCTCAGAGGGCCCCAGCATTTT
TRBV19,TRBJ1-2,TRBD1,NA,CASSRDRTYGYTF,TGTGCCAGTAGTCGGGACAGGACCTATGGCTACACCTTC
TRBV5-8,TRBJ1-6,TRBD1,NA,CASSLPGTGDSPLHF,TGTGCCAGCAGCTTACCCGGGACAGGGGATTCACCCCTCCACTTT
TRBV27,TRBJ2-1,TRBD2,NA,CASTTQRLAAGEQFF,TGTGCCAGCACCACCCAAAGACTAGCCGCTGGCGAGCAGTTCTTC
TRBV24-1,TRBJ1-1,NA,NA,CATSDLTPGVGWDTEAFF,TGTGCCACCAGTGATTTGACCCCGGGGGTAGGTTGGGACACTGAAGCTTTCTTT
TRBV7-2,TRBJ2-7,TRBD2,NA,CASSLGLAGVYEQYF,TGTGCCAGCAGCTTGGGACTAGCAGGGGTTTACGAGCAGTACTTC
TRBV29-1,TRBJ2-7,TRBD2,NA,CSVDGTSGPQYEQYF,TGCAGCGTCGATGGGACTAGCGGACCCCAATACGAGCAGTACTTC